These T cell receptor beta chains were read from a single sample in a study of chemoradiotherapy in HPV16-positive cancers. TCRdb's copy holds only in-frame clones and misses some; the assay was immunoSEQ multiplex PCR. The repertoire holds tens of thousands of clones, with about 90% as singletons. Here the sequenced sample was blood, taken from a patient who underwent chemoradiotherapy. These receptors all come from a human donor with HPV-associated anogenital cancer. Both conserved end residues are part of each CDR3. A D gene is named only where the DNA matches it firmly. Clone size is shown for a subset of rows, as once, few, many or a class of expanded clone.

D: TRBD1
J: TRBJ2-7
size: NA
V: TRBV10-1
DNA: TGCGCCAGCAGTGGGGACAGGGATGGGGTCGAGCAGTACTTC
CDR3: CASSGDRDGVEQYF

D: TRBD1
J: TRBJ1-1
size: NA
V: TRBV5-1
DNA: TGCGCCAGCAGCTCCGGGACAGGCACTGAAGCTTTCTTT
CDR3: CASSSGTGTEAFF

D: NA
J: TRBJ2-3
size: NA
V: TRBV7-2
DNA: TGTGCCAGCAGCTCAAGACGTCGGCTCACAGATACGCAGTATTTT
CDR3: CASSSRRRLTDTQYF

D: NA
J: TRBJ2-5
size: NA
V: TRBV19
DNA: TGTGCCAGTAGTATTGGGCCTGGAGAGACCCAGTACTTC
CDR3: CASSIGPGETQYF

D: NA
J: TRBJ2-7
size: NA
V: TRBV1
DNA: TGCACCAGCCGAGAAAAACGGATCTCCTACGAGCAGTACTTC
CDR3: CTSREKRISYEQYF

D: NA
J: TRBJ1-2
size: NA
V: TRBV30
DNA: TGTGCCTGGACCGCCGGGGACGACTATGGCTACACCTTC
CDR3: CAWTAGDDYGYTF

D: NA
J: TRBJ1-5
size: NA
V: TRBV7-2
DNA: TGTGCCAGCAGCTTAGAGCGTGCAAGAGTTGATCAGCCCCAGCATTTT
CDR3: CASSLERARVDQPQHF

D: TRBD2
J: TRBJ2-3
size: NA
V: TRBV5-1
DNA: TGCGCCAGCAGCTCACTAGCGGGAGGGAGCACAGATACGCAGTATTTT
CDR3: CASSSLAGGSTDTQYF

D: TRBD1
J: TRBJ2-7
size: NA
V: TRBV19
DNA: TGTGCCAGTAGTGTGACAGGGGGCTACACCTACGAGCAGTACTTC
CDR3: CASSVTGGYTYEQYF

D: TRBD1
J: TRBJ2-1
size: NA
V: TRBV7-2
DNA: TGTGCCAGCAGCTTATTTAGGGACAGGTACAATGAGCAGTTCTTC
CDR3: CASSLFRDRYNEQFF

D: TRBD1
J: TRBJ1-6
size: NA
V: TRBV19
DNA: TGTGCCAGTAGTGTCGGACAGGTTGTATCTTCACCCCTCCACTTT
CDR3: CASSVGQVVSSPLHF

D: NA
J: TRBJ1-4
size: NA
V: TRBV7-9
DNA: TGTGCCAGCAGTGGGGCGTCTAATGAAAAACTGTTTTTT
CDR3: CASSGASNEKLFF

D: NA
J: TRBJ2-3
size: once
V: TRBV7-9
DNA: TGTGCCAGCAGCTTAGCGAGGCCCCCCACAGATACGCAGTATTTT
CDR3: CASSLARPPTDTQYF

D: NA
J: TRBJ2-4
size: NA
V: TRBV29-1
DNA: TGCAGCGTTGAACAGGGGTGGGGGAACATTCAGTACTTC
CDR3: CSVEQGWGNIQYF

D: NA
J: TRBJ2-7
size: NA
V: TRBV5-6
DNA: TGTGCCAGCAGCTTGGGTCCCGGGTACGAGCAGTACTTC
CDR3: CASSLGPGYEQYF

D: NA
J: TRBJ1-1
size: NA
V: TRBV6-5
DNA: TGTGCCAGCAGCCGGGGACTTACGAACACTGAAGCTTTCTTT
CDR3: CASSRGLTNTEAFF

D: TRBD2
J: TRBJ2-3
size: few
V: TRBV2
DNA: TGTGCCAGCAGTGGAGGACTAGCGGGGACCACAGATACGCAGTATTTT
CDR3: CASSGGLAGTTDTQYF

D: NA
J: TRBJ2-2
size: NA
V: TRBV5-1
DNA: TGCGCCAGCAGCTTACGGACGGACACCGGGGAGCTGTTTTTT
CDR3: CASSLRTDTGELFF

D: NA
J: TRBJ1-1
size: NA
V: TRBV29-1
DNA: TGCAGCGTTGTCGGGCAGGATTTTTCTGAAGCTTTCTTT
CDR3: CSVVGQDFSEAFF

D: TRBD2
J: TRBJ2-1
size: once
V: TRBV7-2
DNA: TGTGCCAGCAGCTTTACGAGCGGGAGGGACAATGAGCAGTTCTTC
CDR3: CASSFTSGRDNEQFF

D: TRBD2
J: TRBJ2-1
size: NA
V: TRBV29-1
DNA: TGCAGCTTAGGGACTAGCGGGGGACATAATGAGCAGTTCTTC
CDR3: CSLGTSGGHNEQFF

D: NA
J: TRBJ1-6
size: NA
V: TRBV10-3
DNA: TGTGCCATCAGTGACGGGACGGAAGTTAATTCACCCCTCCACTTT
CDR3: CAISDGTEVNSPLHF

D: NA
J: TRBJ1-6
size: NA
V: TRBV10-3
DNA: TGTGCCATCAGTGTTGAAGGCATAGATTCACCCCTCCACTTT
CDR3: CAISVEGIDSPLHF

D: NA
J: TRBJ2-1
size: NA
V: TRBV11-2
DNA: TGTGCCAGCAGCGGCCTTGAGGTGATGTGGAATGAGCAGTTCTTC
CDR3: CASSGLEVMWNEQFF

D: NA
J: TRBJ2-3
size: NA
V: TRBV5-6
DNA: TGTGCCAGCAGCTTGGAAAGGGCTGAGTCGGCAGATACGCAGTATTTT
CDR3: CASSLERAESADTQYF

D: NA
J: TRBJ1-2
size: NA
V: TRBV5-4
DNA: TGTGCCAGCAGGCAAGCGGATGGCTACACCTTC
CDR3: CASRQADGYTF

D: TRBD2
J: TRBJ2-7
size: NA
V: TRBV30
DNA: TGTGCCTGGAGTGTAGTAAGCGGGGCCTACGAGCAGTACTTC
CDR3: CAWSVVSGAYEQYF

D: TRBD1
J: TRBJ1-2
size: NA
V: TRBV29-1
DNA: TGCAGCGTTGGACCGGACAGGGATGGCTACACCTTC
CDR3: CSVGPDRDGYTF

D: NA
J: TRBJ1-2
size: NA
V: TRBV4-1
DNA: TGCGCCAGCAGCCAAGTCGGGGGATCCTATGGCTACACCTTC
CDR3: CASSQVGGSYGYTF

D: TRBD1
J: TRBJ2-7
size: NA
V: TRBV19
DNA: TGTGCCAGTAGTAAAACCCCCGGACAGGGATCCTACGAGCAGTACTTC
CDR3: CASSKTPGQGSYEQYF

D: TRBD2
J: TRBJ2-1
size: NA
V: TRBV27
DNA: TGTGCCAGCAGTTTAGAGGCGGGAGGGGACAATGAGCAGTTCTTC
CDR3: CASSLEAGGDNEQFF

D: NA
J: TRBJ1-2
size: NA
V: TRBV2
DNA: TGTGCCAGTACTTTACAGGGCCTTTTTAACTATGGCTACACCTTC
CDR3: CASTLQGLFNYGYTF

D: NA
J: TRBJ2-5
size: NA
V: TRBV5-4
DNA: TGTGCCAGCAGCTCGGACTTTCAAGAGACCCAGTACTTC
CDR3: CASSSDFQETQYF

D: NA
J: TRBJ1-6
size: NA
V: TRBV10-3
DNA: TGTGCCATCGGGGCCAAGGGCAATTCACCCCTCCACTTT
CDR3: CAIGAKGNSPLHF

D: NA
J: TRBJ2-7
size: NA
V: TRBV4-1
DNA: TGCGCCAGCAGCCAAGTGGGGGTTTCCTACGAGCAGTACTTC
CDR3: CASSQVGVSYEQYF